The rows below give T cell receptor beta chains drawn from one sample of a study of high-grade serous ovarian cancer treatment subgroups. Some clones are missing from TCRdb's copy, which holds only in-frame ones; the method was immunoSEQ multiplex PCR. The sample has approximately 17,000 clones, 73% seen once. Sequenced sample: tumor tissue. These receptors were collected from a human donor with high-grade serous ovarian cancer. The CDR3 runs from the conserved cysteine through the conserved F or W. A D gene is named only where the DNA matches it firmly. Expanded clones are given a class, and other clones once, few, many or no size at all.

.	TRBV9	TRBJ2-7	TRBD2	CASSVAGTSGAYEQYF	TGTGCCAGCAGCGTAGCCGGGACTAGCGGTGCCTACGAGCAGTACTTC
.	TRBV7-3	TRBJ2-6	.	CASSPQGTGANVLTF	TGTGCCAGCAGCCCACAGGGAACTGGGGCCAACGTCCTGACTTTC
.	TRBV5-1	TRBJ2-5	TRBD2	CASSPISGGTETQYF	TGCGCCAGCAGCCCTATATCGGGGGGGACAGAGACCCAGTACTTC
.	TRBV10-3	TRBJ2-7	.	CAISALSGPRAYEQYF	TGTGCCATCAGTGCCCTCTCGGGGCCTCGGGCCTACGAGCAGTACTTC
few	TRBV7-2	TRBJ2-5	TRBD2	CASQGVAGGRVQETQYF	TGTGCCAGCCAGGGGGTGGCGGGGGGGCGGGTCCAAGAGACCCAGTACTTC
.	TRBV10-3	TRBJ2-5	TRBD2	CASGVTGGMETQYF	TGTGCCTCGGGGGTAACGGGGGGGATGGAGACCCAGTACTTC
once	TRBV7-3	TRBJ2-2	TRBD1	CASSLRSDRVAGELFF	TGTGCCAGCAGCTTAAGGTCGGACAGGGTGGCCGGGGAGCTGTTTTTT
few	TRBV7-9	TRBJ1-1	.	CASSLEGRRIHTEAFF	TGTGCCAGCAGCTTAGAAGGACGGAGGATCCACACTGAAGCTTTCTTT
.	TRBV5-1	TRBJ2-1	.	CASSLPYRQVGDEQFF	TGCGCCAGCAGCTTGCCCTATAGACAGGTTGGGGATGAGCAGTTCTTC
.	TRBV5-6	TRBJ2-5	TRBD2	CASSLAGGRETQYF	TGTGCCAGCAGCTTGGCGGGGGGGCGGGAGACCCAGTACTTC
.	TRBV6-6	TRBJ1-6	.	CASGAGSNSPLHF	TGTGCCAGCGGGGCAGGAAGTAATTCACCCCTCCACTTT
few	TRBV7-2	TRBJ1-2	TRBD1	CASSTRQGDYGYTF	TGTGCCAGCAGCACACGCCAGGGGGACTATGGCTACACCTTC
.	TRBV19	TRBJ2-1	.	CASSFQGHPYNEQFF	TGTGCCAGTAGTTTCCAGGGGCACCCCTACAATGAGCAGTTCTTC
.	TRBV29-1	TRBJ2-7	.	CSVAPQGSEQYF	TGCAGCGTTGCCCCCCAGGGTAGCGAGCAGTACTTC
.	TRBV18	TRBJ1-4	.	CASSPDQGEKLFF	TGTGCCAGCTCACCCGATCAGGGGGAAAAACTGTTTTTT
once	TRBV16	TRBJ1-5	.	CASSLRRWDQPQHF	TGTGCCAGCAGCCTGCGTCGTTGGGATCAGCCCCAGCATTTT
.	TRBV4-3	TRBJ1-1	TRBD1	CASSRQGAYTEAFF	TGCGCCAGCAGCCGCCAGGGGGCTTACACTGAAGCTTTCTTT
few	TRBV18	TRBJ1-2	.	CASSPREHGYTF	TGTGCCAGCTCACCCAGGGAACATGGCTACACCTTC
.	TRBV11-3	TRBJ1-2	.	CASSLAQTSGGYTF	TGTGCCAGCAGCTTAGCCCAGACGTCGGGTGGCTACACCTTC
few	TRBV7-9	TRBJ1-4	.	CASSYPGVRRINEKLFF	TGTGCCAGCAGCTATCCCGGAGTAAGGAGGATTAATGAAAAACTGTTTTTT
.	TRBV5-1	TRBJ2-7	.	CASSFPPVYEQYF	TGCGCCAGCAGCTTTCCCCCAGTCTACGAGCAGTACTTC
.	TRBV5-6	TRBJ2-5	.	CASSWSDETQYF	TGTGCCAGCAGCTGGTCTGACGAGACCCAGTACTTC
.	TRBV14	TRBJ2-5	TRBD2	CASSQVGLAGGPAETQYF	TGTGCCAGCAGCCAAGTCGGCCTAGCGGGGGGGCCCGCGGAGACCCAGTACTTC
.	TRBV4-1	TRBJ2-7	.	CASSQVTAVSYEQYF	TGCGCCAGCAGCCAAGTCACGGCCGTATCCTACGAGCAGTACTTC
.	TRBV7-9	TRBJ2-7	.	CASSSRSSYEQYF	TGTGCCAGCAGCTCCCGGTCGAGCTACGAGCAGTACTTC
.	TRBV5-1	TRBJ2-7	.	CASSLQGGRSSYEQYF	TGCGCCAGCAGCTTACAGGGAGGCCGTAGCTCCTACGAGCAGTACTTC
.	TRBV5-4	TRBJ2-5	.	CASSLGVGETQYF	TGTGCCAGCAGCTTGGGGGTCGGGGAGACCCAGTACTTC
.	TRBV5-6	TRBJ2-1	.	CASSLVGDSYNEQFF	TGTGCCAGCAGCTTGGTGGGTGATTCCTACAATGAGCAGTTCTTC
.	TRBV2	TRBJ1-1	.	CASTPLAAEAFF	TGTGCCAGCACCCCCTTAGCGGCGGAAGCTTTCTTT
.	TRBV9	TRBJ2-1	TRBD2	CASSAPTSGGLYNEQFF	TGTGCCAGCAGCGCCCCAACTAGCGGGGGCCTCTACAATGAGCAGTTCTTC
.	TRBV7-9	TRBJ2-1	.	CASSLGGYSYNEQFF	TGTGCCAGCAGCTTAGGTGGCTACTCCTACAATGAGCAGTTCTTC
.	TRBV5-1	TRBJ2-5	TRBD1	CASSPGDSRETQYF	TGCGCCAGCAGCCCAGGGGACAGCCGGGAGACCCAGTACTTC
.	TRBV15	TRBJ1-2	.	CATSRNLELMGDYGYTF	TGTGCCACCAGCAGAAACCTCGAGCTAATGGGGGACTATGGCTACACCTTC
.	TRBV9	TRBJ2-3	.	CASSRRGTRGTDTQYF	TGTGCCAGCAGCCGTAGGGGGACACGAGGGACAGATACGCAGTATTTT
.	TRBV5-8	TRBJ2-4	.	CASTIKNIQYF	TGTGCCAGTACCATAAAAAACATTCAGTACTTC
.	TRBV9	TRBJ1-6	.	CASRATDSPNSPLHF	TGTGCCAGCAGAGCTACGGACAGCCCTAATTCACCCCTCCACTTT
.	TRBV6-1	TRBJ2-7	TRBD1	CASDRDRGYEQYF	TGTGCCAGCGACCGGGACAGGGGCTACGAGCAGTACTTC
once	TRBV6-5	TRBJ1-2	.	CASQTVNYGYTF	TGTGCCAGCCAGACAGTTAACTATGGCTACACCTTC
.	TRBV28	TRBJ1-4	TRBD1	CASSSLGTGDEKLFF	TGTGCCAGCAGTTCACTTGGGACAGGGGATGAAAAACTGTTTTTT
.	TRBV28	TRBJ2-7	TRBD2	CASSFRGGQAEQYF	TGTGCCAGCAGTTTTCGGGGAGGGCAGGCTGAGCAGTACTTC
.	TRBV30	TRBJ2-1	.	CAWSVRAVEQFF	TGTGCCTGGAGTGTACGGGCGGTTGAGCAGTTCTTC
.	TRBV11-2	TRBJ2-2	.	CASSPRQGGHTGELFF	TGTGCCAGCAGCCCTCGCCAGGGCGGACACACCGGGGAGCTGTTTTTT